These 3 T cell receptor beta chains originate from one sample sequenced in a study of blood T cells in healthy people across ages. The second PCR ran about 6 to 12 cycles with a sample-barcoded 5' primer and J-beta primers. One entry per CDR3 protein results from TCRdb running MiXCR on the 5' RACE reads. This table holds about a million distinct CDR3 sequences, just over 50% found once. Sample: blood. The origin of the receptors is a woman aged 55-70 years in good health.

This clonotype occurred a few times. V usage is TRBV7-8 and J usage is TRBJ2-3, with 7 bases fitting TRBD2. The CDR3 is made up of 15 amino acids. J lost 6 bases, V lost 7 bases, and 13 bases had no gene match. Germline V lookup: CDR1 SGHVS, CDR2 FQNEAQ. CDR3 region: CASKERGRALDTQYF. CDR3 sequence (DNA): TGTGCCAGCAAAGAAAGAGGGAGGGCCTTGGATACGCAGTATTTT.

The V gene is TRBV20-1, the J gene TRBJ2-5; D is unresolved. This CDR3 region has 12 residues. Trimming took 2 bases from V and 7 from J, leaving 11 bases between them. Germline V gene data show CDR1 as DFQATT and CDR2 as SNEGSKA (reference sequence). The CDR3, as DNA: TGCAGTGCTAGACCTGATGGACCGACCCAGTACTTC. Translated, it gives CSARPDGPTQYF.

J is TRBJ2-5 and V is TRBV20-1, with no clear D. CDR1 DFQATT and CDR2 SNEGSKA come from the germline V gene (reference sequence). The CDR3 length is 11 residues. Deletions cut 5 bases from V and 5 bases from J, with 9 bases between. CDR3 amino acids: CSAQSVETQYF. The CDR3 DNA is TGCAGTGCTCAGAGCGTGGAGACCCAGTACTTC.